This T cell receptor (beta chain) stems from a study of blood T cell repertoires in COVID-19. As for the study in general: Samples of COVID-19 (acute and convalescent) were obtained from the United States, Italy and Spain. T cells, B-cell-depleted T cells, or PBMCs supplied cDNA or gDNA.

Original methodology: For nucleated cells, counts were estimated from reference gene primer amplification. TCRdb keeps only in-frame clones here, not all; method: immunoSEQ multiplex PCR. That table supplies the V and J calls and clone size; D and trimming were determined from the DNA. This sample has roughly 100,000 clones, with around nine tenths found just once. The clonotype originates from a human donor in a cohort sampled during active COVID-19. Input material: peripheral blood.

As DNA, the CDR3 is TGCGCCAGCAGTGTGTCGGGCTCCGGGAGGGGGGAGCTGTTTTTT. As protein: CASSVSGSGRGELFF. The chain employs TRBV10-1 and TRBJ2-2; 7 positions match TRBD2. V lost 4 bases, J lost 8 bases, and 10 bases stayed unmatched. Germline V gives CDR1 WNHNN, CDR2 SYGVQD (reference sequence). The CDR3 sequence is 15 residues long.